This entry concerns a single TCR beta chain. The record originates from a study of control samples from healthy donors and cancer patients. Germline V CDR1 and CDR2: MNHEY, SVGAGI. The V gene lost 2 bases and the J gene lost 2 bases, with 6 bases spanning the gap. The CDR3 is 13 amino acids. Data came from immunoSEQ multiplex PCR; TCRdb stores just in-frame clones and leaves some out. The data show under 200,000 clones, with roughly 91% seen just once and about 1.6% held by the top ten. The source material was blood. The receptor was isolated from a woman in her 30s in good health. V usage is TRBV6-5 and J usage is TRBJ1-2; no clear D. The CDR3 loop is CASSYRVNYGYTF. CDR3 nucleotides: TGTGCCAGCAGTTACCGGGTGAACTATGGCTACACCTTC.